The clone carrying this T cell receptor beta chain was detected only a few times. The entry originates in a study of OX40 agonist ivuxolimab in advanced cancers. The overall study: Intravenous ivuxolimab was administered to patients every 2 weeks at 0.01 to 10 mg/kg.

Libraries were prepared by immunoSEQ multiplex PCR; TCRdb keeps only in-frame clonotypes and omits some of them. Of roughly 32,000 clones in the sample, 80% to 85% were seen once. Patients with a history of autoimmune disease or on systemic immunosuppression were excluded. This TCR was sampled from an adult with an advanced solid tumor such as melanoma, head and neck, liver or kidney cancer. The sample consisted of CD4+ or CD8+ T cells sorted from blood, taken in a trial of the OX40 agonist ivuxolimab.

The chain's CDR3 is CASSYYRGTEAFF. CDR3 DNA sequence: TGTGCCAGCAGCTACTACAGGGGCACTGAAGCTTTCTTT. The chain links TRBV7-3 to TRBJ1-1, with 7 bases aligning to TRBD1. Losses at the gene ends were 4 bases for V and 4 bases for J; bases not matched to a gene: 3. CDR1 and CDR2 from the germline V gene are SGHTA and FQGTGA. The CDR3 has 13 amino acids.